This T cell receptor beta chain was sequenced during a study of blood T cell repertoires in COVID-19. The overall study: COVID-19 samples collected from the United States, Italy and Spain covered acute and convalescent phases.

In the source study's methods: Estimated nucleated cell counts came from reference gene primer amplification. Sequencing used immunoSEQ multiplex PCR; TCRdb keeps in-frame clones, though not all of them. V and J calls and clone size are copied from that table; D and trimming were computed from the DNA. The sample has 200,000 to 250,000 clones, just over 85% seen once. The source material was peripheral blood. The TCR comes from a man aged 18 to 30 with active or convalescent COVID-19.

DNA for the CDR3: TGTGCCAGCCGACGGACAGACCTAAACACTGAAGCTTTCTTT. Protein sequence: CASRRTDLNTEAFF. V and J are TRBV5-8 and TRBJ1-1; weak D call: TRBD1 (6 bases). CDR3 length equals 14 residues. Trimming left V 7 bases short and J 2 bases short, with 15 bases between. CDR1 is SGHTS, CDR2 YDEGEE, per germline.